This T cell receptor (beta chain) was sequenced during a study of cytomegalovirus exposure and HLA in healthy donors. As for the study in general: Drawn from HLA-typed donors, about 85 million unique TCRs were held in an early data release. Study-level findings and limits: Associated with HLA alleles at 0.05 false discovery rate in a later analysis were 16,951 TCR beta sequences. A prior analysis recorded that most TCR beta V segments were productive about 90% or about 30% of the time. Presence/absence results assume similar sequencing depth per donor, which may not hold.

In the case of this clone: Its specificity is unknown.

The PCR had 60 Vbeta and 13 Jbeta primers. Produced via immunoSEQ multiplex PCR; TCRdb's table is partial and in-frame only. The repertoire holds roughly 170,000 clones, with over 65% as singletons. V dropped 5 bases and J dropped 13; count of bases not matched to a gene: 18. There are 15 residues in the CDR3. CDR1 MDHEN and CDR2 SYDVKM come from the germline V gene. The rearrangement links TRBV28 to TRBJ2-7; 9 positions match TRBD1. The specimen was PBMCs. The sequence was obtained from a female donor in good health and CMV-seronegative. The CDR3 region has the DNA TGTGCCAGCAGTGAGACCGGGACAGGGACCCTTGGCCCTTACTTC. Its translation is CASSETGTGTLGPYF. The variable domain in full, with the rest retrieved from reference TRBV28 and TRBJ2-7, is DVKVTQSSRYLVKRTGEKVFLECVQDMDHENMFWYRQDPGLGLRLIYFSYDVKMKEKGDIPEGYSVSREKKERFSLILESASTNQTSMYLCASSETGTGTLGPYFGPGTRLTVT.